What follows is one T cell receptor beta chain and its context. The antigen is unknown. This specimen belongs to a study of response to subunit inactivated influenza vaccine. TCRdb reprocessed the RT-PCR reads with MiXCR, giving one entry per CDR3 protein. The data hold hundreds of thousands of distinct CDR3 sequences, with about 20% observed a single time. The CDR3 runs 15 residues. The germline CDR1 and CDR2 sequences are SNHLY and FYNNEI. Trimming cost V 5 bases and J 1 base; bases outside gene matches: 6. Study-wide findings and caveats: The study's authors posited that every seasonal influenza vaccination enlists few new T cells.

The J gene is TRBJ2-7, the V gene TRBV2; 9 bases are shared with TRBD1. This material consisted of PBMCs from blood, taken around 22 months after vaccination. The sequence derives from a man between 50 and 70 years old who received an inactivated influenza vaccine. This CDR3 reads CASSWDRARSYEQYF. In DNA form, the CDR3 reads TGTGCCAGCAGTTGGGACAGGGCGAGGTCCTACGAGCAGTACTTC.